The 14 T cell receptor beta chains below all came from one sample that was sequenced in a study of vaccination and CD4 T cells after COVID-19 (dated by TCRdb to the early 2020s). Which antigens these TCRs recognize remains unknown. What this sample's treatment or condition label stands for: roughly 11-day PBMC culture with coronavirus spike peptide pools or control peptides (ViraFEST assay). Library method: PCR. TCRdb names Illumina iSeq 100 as the instrument used. At the Johns Hopkins FTIC core, DNA from the cultured CD4+ T cells underwent TCR sequencing with the Oncomine TCR Beta short-read assay. TCRdb took the public reads, trimmed them with fastp at Q25, ran MiXCR for clone calling and kept in-frame beta chains. Rows with one shared CDR3 protein collapse into an entry with the most common genes and DNA. In all, the sample holds 17,000 or so distinct CDR3 sequences, and 31% of those were seen once. The biggest ten clones account for roughly 14% of the sample.

The sequenced sample was cultured CD4+ T cells from blood. The receptor source for this set is a human donor with COVID-19.

CDR3 sequence reads: CASSLSLRAQTQYF. CDR3 in DNA: TGTGCCAGCAGCTTAAGTCTCAGGGCCCAGACCCAGTACTTC. The gene calls are TRBV7-2 and TRBJ2-5; possible D gene TRBD1, 5 bases. The CDR3 covers 14 residues. Germline CDR1 SGHTA, CDR2 FQGNSA. Trimming removed 2 bases at V and 6 bases at J, with 13 bases between.

The rearrangement uses TRBV6-4 and TRBJ1-1; D not resolved. The CDR3 length is 15 residues. The germline V gene has CDR1 MRHNA and CDR2 SNTAGT. The V gene lost 4 bases and the J gene lost 3 bases, with 15 bases spanning the gap. CDR3 in amino acids: CASSASALGDTEAFF. The CDR3, as DNA: TGTGCCAGCAGTGCATCGGCCCTTGGGGACACTGAAGCTTTCTTT.

V usage is TRBV7-9 and J usage is TRBJ2-7; D is uncertain. This CDR3 comprises 15 residues. Germline V gene data show CDR1 as SEHNR and CDR2 as FQNEAQ (reference sequence). Trimming pared 2 bases from V and 0 bases from J, leaving 11 bases between. The CDR3, as DNA: TGTGCCAGCAGCTTACGGGCAGCTATCTCCTACGAGCAGTACTTC. Amino acid sequence: CASSLRAAISYEQYF.

Within the sample, this clonotype is medium-sized (0.01 to 0.1%). The chain joins TRBV20-1 to TRBJ1-6, with 8 positions matching TRBD1. The CDR3 length is 15 residues. V trimming: 1 base; J trimming: 9 bases; junction bases outside the gene matches: 8. Germline V gene sequence: CDR1 DFQATT, CDR2 SNEGSKA (reference sequence). The CDR3 DNA sequence: TGCAGTGCTAGAGGTGCTCAGGGGGCGTTTTCACCCCTCCACTTT. Its translation: CSARGAQGAFSPLHF.

The chain is built from TRBV6-1 and TRBJ1-6, with 9 bases fitting TRBD1. The CDR3 spans 15 residues. Germline trimming cut 11 bases from V and 8 bases from J; bases unmatched to any gene: 13. The germline CDR1 and CDR2 sequences are MNHNS and SASEGT. The CDR3 nucleotides read TGTGCCTCCGGAATGGGACAGGGTTCCCATTCACCCCTCCACTTT. Residues: CASGMGQGSHSPLHF.

The chain carries TRBV6-1 and TRBJ1-1; D gene unclear. Deletions cut 8 bases from V and 3 bases from J, with 7 bases between. CDR1 and CDR2 from the germline V gene are MNHNS and SASEGT. This CDR3 contains 11 residues. In nucleotides, the CDR3 is TGTGCCAGCTTCGGGTACACTGAAGCTTTCTTT. Its protein product is CASFGYTEAFF.

The V gene is TRBV10-3, the J gene TRBJ2-7, with 7 positions matching TRBD1. J gave up 6 bases and V 6 bases, and 5 bases lay outside the gene matches. In germline, CDR1 is ENHRY, CDR2 SYGVKD. The CDR3 contains 12 residues. In DNA, the CDR3 is TGTGCCATCAGCTTGGGACAGTCCGAGCAGTACTTC. Residues: CAISLGQSEQYF.

This clonotype was recorded a few times. V usage is TRBV6-2 or TRBV6-3 and J usage is TRBJ2-1; 10 bases agree with TRBD1. The CDR3 has 14 residues. Germline CDR1 and CDR2: MNHEY and SVGEGT. The V and J ends lost 6 bases and 9 bases, in that order; junction bases with no gene match: 8. The CDR3 coding sequence is TGTGCCAGCAGGACAGGGGGCTCGGTAGGTGAGCAGTTCTTC. Its protein product is CASRTGGSVGEQFF.

This clonotype was picked up a small number of times. The chain employs TRBV28 and TRBJ1-3, with a possible D match to TRBD1 (6 bases). V lost 5 bases, J lost 3 bases, and 14 bases lay in between. Germline lookup yields CDR1 MDHEN and CDR2 SYDVKM. The CDR3 length is 15 residues. The CDR3 protein is CASSGGTTGGNTIYF. CDR3 nucleotides: TGTGCCAGCAGTGGGGGGACAACGGGTGGAAACACCATATATTTT. The variable domain in full, completed from reference TRBV28 and TRBJ1-3, reads DVKVTQSSRYLVKRTGEKVFLECVQDMDHENMFWYRQDPGLGLRLIYFSYDVKMKEKGDIPEGYSVSREKKERFSLILESASTNQTSMYLCASSGGTTGGNTIYFGEGSWLTVV.

The rearrangement joins TRBV12-5 to TRBJ2-2; 12 bases map to TRBD2. There are 19 residues in the CDR3. In germline, CDR1 is LGHNT, CDR2 FRNRAP. V gave up 3 bases and J gave up 3 bases; unmatched junction bases: 11. For the CDR3, the DNA is TGTGCTAGTGGTTTTTTCGCTAGCGGGGGGGCCCATTACACCGGGGAGCTGTTTTTT. Its protein product is CASGFFASGGAHYTGELFF. Full variable domain (outside the CDR3, taken from reference TRBV12-5 and TRBJ2-2): DARVTQTPRHKVTEMGQEVTMRCQPILGHNTVFWYRQTMMQGLELLAYFRNRAPLDDSGMPKDRFSAEMPDATLATLKIQPSEPRDSAVYFCASGFFASGGAHYTGELFFGEGSRLTVL.

The J gene is TRBJ2-5, the V gene TRBV18; D is unclear. Germline V gives CDR1 KGHSH, CDR2 LQKENI. Deletions cut 3 bases from V and 2 bases from J, with 4 bases between. The CDR3 extends over 12 amino acids. CDR3 loop: CASSPLQETQYF. The CDR3, as DNA: TGTGCCAGCTCACCGCTACAAGAGACCCAGTACTTC.

The chain uses TRBV6-5 and TRBJ2-7; 7 bases are a match to TRBD2. The CDR3 is made up of 15 amino acids. Trimming took 3 bases from V and 5 from J; bases not matched to a gene: 10. The V gene's germline CDR1 is MNHEY and CDR2 SVGAGI. The CDR3 DNA is TGTGCCAGCAGTTATTCAGCGGGGACTCCCAACGAGCAGTACTTC. Translation gives CASSYSAGTPNEQYF.

A few counts support this clonotype. The V and J genes are TRBV6-5 and TRBJ2-2; no reliable D call. The CDR3 runs to 14 residues. V gave up 0 bases and J gave up 6 bases, with 8 bases separating them. Looked up from germline, CDR1 is MNHEY and CDR2 is SVGAGI. CDR3 coding DNA: TGTGCCAGCAGTTACTCGAATCGGCCCGGGGAGCTGTTTTTT. Amino acid sequence: CASSYSNRPGELFF.

This clonotype was detected a few times. The chain carries TRBV5-1 and TRBJ1-5; D perhaps matches TRBD1 (5 bases). The V gene's germline CDR1 is SGHRS and CDR2 YFSETQ. Trimming took 5 bases from V and 0 from J, leaving 12 bases between them. The CDR3 length is 15 residues. This chain's CDR3 is CASRQGGNSNQPQHF. CDR3 nucleotide sequence: TGCGCCAGCAGGCAGGGAGGTAATAGCAATCAGCCCCAGCATTTT.